The next 29 T cell receptor beta chains were all read from a single sample in a study of blood T cell repertoires in COVID-19. Libraries were prepared by immunoSEQ multiplex PCR; TCRdb keeps only in-frame clonotypes and omits some of them. Of 300,000 to 400,000 clones detected, more than 75% appear once; the ten largest clones hold about 1.2%. The sample taken for sequencing was PBMCs or T cells enriched from blood (not recorded which). The receptors stem from a woman between 18 and 29 years old who had recovered from COVID-19.

Only a few counts were recorded for this clone. The chain recombines TRBV10-3 with TRBJ1-1; no clear D gene. Per germline, CDR1 ENHRY and CDR2 SYGVKD. This CDR3 comprises 14 residues. The V end lost 7 bases, the J end lost 1 base, and 13 bases lay between the germline ends. The CDR3 is CAIKVSQSNTEAFF. CDR3 DNA: TGTGCCATCAAGGTCTCACAGTCGAACACTGAAGCTTTCTTT.

V and J are TRBV2 and TRBJ2-7; TRBD2 agrees at 9 bases. CDR1 is SNHLY and CDR2 is FYNNEI in the germline V gene. The CDR3 runs 15 residues. Trimming at V came to 6 bases and at J to 7 bases, leaving 13 bases not matched to a gene. The CDR3 protein is CASREVPGLAVEQYF. In DNA form, the CDR3 reads TGTGCCAGCAGGGAGGTACCGGGACTAGCCGTTGAGCAGTACTTC.

This sequence joins TRBV29-1 and TRBJ1-2; 9 nucleotides agree with TRBD1. Losses at the gene ends were 5 bases for V and 8 bases for J; bases not matched to a gene: 15. The germline V gene encodes CDR1 SQVTM and CDR2 ANQGSEA. This CDR3 contains 15 residues. CDR3 in amino acids: CSVPGQGPYPIGYTF. CDR3 nucleotides: TGCAGCGTTCCGGGACAGGGACCTTATCCGATCGGCTACACCTTC. The full variable domain, with the rest looked up from reference TRBV29-1 and TRBJ1-2, is SAVISQKPSRDICQRGTSLTIQCQVDSQVTMMFWYRQQPGQSLTLIATANQGSEATYESGFVIDKFPISRPNLTFSTLTVSNMSPEDSSIYLCSVPGQGPYPIGYTFGSGTRLTVV.

As to this clone: Other nucleotide sequences from this sample produce the same CDR3. The chain is built from TRBV20-1 and TRBJ1-5; D is uncertain. Germline V gene lookup returns CDR1 DFQATT and CDR2 SNEGSKA (reference sequence). The germline V and J ends were trimmed by 3 bases and 0 bases, with 6 bases remaining between them. CDR3 size: 13 residues. In DNA, the CDR3 is TGCAGTGCTAGTCGGGGTAGCAATCAGCCCCAGCATTTT. Protein product: CSASRGSNQPQHF.

V usage is TRBV5-1 and J usage is TRBJ1-4; TRBD1 matches 8 bases. Germline V lookup: CDR1 SGHRS, CDR2 YFSETQ. This CDR3 contains 14 residues. Trimming at V came to 2 bases and at J to 8 bases, leaving 5 bases not matched to a gene. The CDR3 DNA sequence: TGCGCCAGCAGCTTCGGGACAGGCGTAGAAAAACTGTTTTTT. This translates into CASSFGTGVEKLFF.

The chain is built from TRBV3-1 (or the pseudogene TRBV3-2) and TRBJ2-1; 11 bases agree with TRBD2. Germline CDR1 and CDR2: LGHDT and YNNKEL (reference sequence). The CDR3 extends over 14 amino acids. With 4 bases clipped from V and 8 bases from J, the junction kept 4 bases outside the gene matches. Here the CDR3 reads CASSLAGGRYEQFF. The DNA of the CDR3 is TGTGCCAGCAGCCTAGCGGGGGGGCGGTATGAGCAGTTCTTC.

The chain links TRBV5-1 to TRBJ2-4, with a tentative D call TRBD1 (5 bases). The CDR3 sequence is 14 residues long. The germline V and J ends were trimmed by 0 bases and 4 bases, with 8 bases remaining between them. The germline gives CDR1 SGHRS, CDR2 YFSETQ. As DNA, the CDR3 is TGCGCCAGCAGCTTGGCGTCAGGGAAAAACATTCAGTACTTC. The encoded protein is CASSLASGKNIQYF. The whole variable domain, remainder taken from reference TRBV5-1 and TRBJ2-4, is KAGVTQTPRYLIKTRGQQVTLSCSPISGHRSVSWYQQTPGQGLQFLFEYFSETQRNKGNFPGRFSGRQFSNSRSEMNVSTLELGDSALYLCASSLASGKNIQYFGAGTRLSVL.

The V call is TRBV7-2, the J call TRBJ1-2; D may be TRBD1 (5 bases). Germline V lookup: CDR1 SGHTA, CDR2 FQGNSA. V gave up 0 bases and J gave up 3 bases, with 11 bases separating them. CDR3 length: 15 residues. The CDR3 DNA sequence: TGTGCCAGCAGCTTAGCGCAGGGAAGTTACTATGGCTACACCTTC. Translating gives CASSLAQGSYYGYTF.

Concerning this clone: The sample has other DNA sequences that encode this CDR3 too. V gene TRBV7-9 combines with J gene TRBJ2-7, with D perhaps TRBD2 (5 bases). This CDR3 is built from 13 residues. The V end lost 5 bases, the J end lost 1 base, and 9 bases lay between the germline ends. Germline V gene sequence: CDR1 SEHNR, CDR2 FQNEAQ (reference sequence). The CDR3 bases are TGTGCCAGCAGCCCAACGGGGTCCTACGAGCAGTACTTC. Amino acids: CASSPTGSYEQYF.

The gene calls are TRBV28 and TRBJ1-4; D remains ambiguous. The CDR3 consists of 16 residues. Trimming removed 5 bases from V and 6 bases from J, with 19 bases in between. CDR1 and CDR2 (germline): MDHEN, SYDVKM. CDR3 loop: CASSEVVGDNYEKLFF. DNA of the CDR3: TGTGCCAGCAGTGAGGTGGTGGGAGATAATTATGAAAAACTGTTTTTT. Full variable domain (rest looked up from reference TRBV28 and TRBJ1-4): DVKVTQSSRYLVKRTGEKVFLECVQDMDHENMFWYRQDPGLGLRLIYFSYDVKMKEKGDIPEGYSVSREKKERFSLILESASTNQTSMYLCASSEVVGDNYEKLFFGSGTQLSVL.

This clone was counted between two and nine times. The rearrangement joins TRBV11-1 to TRBJ2-1, with D possibly TRBD2 on 6 matching bases. The germline V gene encodes CDR1 SGHAT and CDR2 FQDESV (reference sequence). The CDR3 consists of 15 residues. The V gene lost 0 bases and the J gene lost 3 bases, with 9 bases spanning the gap. For the CDR3, the DNA is TGTGCCAGCAGCTTAGCGGGGGGTTTCTACAATGAGCAGTTCTTC. Protein: CASSLAGGFYNEQFF.

This chain connects TRBV9 to TRBJ1-1; D ambiguous. This CDR3 contains 15 residues. Germline V gives CDR1 SGDLS, CDR2 YYNGEE. V shed 0 bases and J shed 6 bases, with 15 bases lying between them. CDR3 residues: CASSVGPSPEAEAFF. The CDR3 DNA follows: TGTGCCAGCAGCGTAGGTCCAAGCCCCGAGGCTGAAGCTTTCTTT.

The genes are TRBV7-9 and TRBJ1-2, with a weak D call TRBD1 (6 bases). This CDR3 contains 13 residues. Germline CDR1 and CDR2: SEHNR and FQNEAQ (reference sequence). V was cut by 6 bases and J by 4 bases, with 12 bases left in between. The CDR3 here is CASRQQGGYGYTF. DNA for the CDR3: TGTGCCAGCAGACAACAGGGTGGCTATGGCTACACCTTC.

CDR3 nucleotides: TGTGCCAGCGGCTCGTTCGAAAAACTGTTTTTT. Its protein product is CASGSFEKLFF. This chain uses TRBV7-2 with TRBJ1-4; no reliable D call. This CDR3 has 11 amino acids. Germline values: CDR1 SGHTA, CDR2 FQGNSA. Between the trimmed V and J ends, which lost 8 bases and 8 bases, there was a span of 9 bases.

J is TRBJ1-1 and V is TRBV7-9, with TRBD1 as a possible D gene (5 bases). The V gene's germline CDR1 is SEHNR and CDR2 FQNEAQ (reference sequence). The CDR3 sequence is 15 residues long. Trimming removed 2 bases from V and 0 bases from J, with 10 bases in between. The CDR3 coding sequence is TGTGCCAGCAGCTTAATACTGGGGCTGAACACTGAAGCTTTCTTT. It translates to CASSLILGLNTEAFF.

Turning to this clone: A junction boundary mismatches the germline segment, possibly from a read error. The chain employs TRBV27 and TRBJ1-6; D gene ambiguous. The CDR3 consists of 14 residues. Germline values: CDR1 MNHEY, CDR2 SMNVEV (reference sequence). CDR3 nucleotides: TGTGCCAGCAGTTTACGGGTGTATAGTTCACCCCTCCACTTT. This translates into CASSLRVYSSPLHF.

V is TRBV5-6 and J is TRBJ2-7, with no clear D. The CDR3 is made up of 11 amino acids. Germline loops: CDR1 SGHDT, CDR2 YYEEEE. V was shortened by 2 bases and J by 4 bases, with 4 bases between the two germline ends. CDR3 sequence: CASSFRYEQYF. DNA of the CDR3: TGTGCCAGCAGCTTCAGGTACGAGCAGTACTTC.

V usage is TRBV4-1 and J usage is TRBJ2-1; 9 bases are a match to TRBD2. Germline CDR1 and CDR2: MGHRA and YSYEKL. This CDR3 is 16 amino acids long. V shed 0 bases, J shed 4 bases, and the junction held 4 bases outside the gene matches. CDR3 nucleotide sequence: TGCGCCAGCAGCCAAGATGTTCTAGCGGGGTACAATGAGCAGTTCTTC. It is translated as CASSQDVLAGYNEQFF.

In regard to this clone: Germline is not matched at one junction end, which may reflect a read error. The chain couples TRBV28 to TRBJ1-1, with D uncertain. The CDR3 is 14 amino acids. CDR1 is MDHEN and CDR2 is SYDVKM in the germline V gene. CDR3 sequence reads: CASSWALRNPEAFF. DNA for the CDR3: TGTGCCAGCAGTTGGGCCCTCAGGAACCCTGAAGCTTTCTTT.

The chain employs TRBV28 and TRBJ1-2; D unclear. Between the trimmed V and J ends, which lost 7 bases and 2 bases, there was a span of 14 bases. This CDR3 region has 14 residues. CDR1 and CDR2 from the germline V gene are MDHEN and SYDVKM. This CDR3 is CASIPITGNYGYTF. CDR3 in DNA: TGTGCCAGCATCCCTATAACGGGAAACTATGGCTACACCTTC.

As to this clone: The junction does not match germline at one end; this may be a read error. This chain connects TRBV5-1 to TRBJ1-1; a possible D gene is TRBD1 (5 bases). The CDR3 consists of 15 residues. The V gene's germline CDR1 is SGHRS and CDR2 YFSETQ. DNA of the CDR3: TGCGCCAGCAGTTTGGCTAAGACAGAGAACACTGAAGCTTTCTTT. This gives the protein CASSLAKTENTEAFF. Variable domain in full (rest from reference TRBV5-1 and TRBJ1-1): KAGVTQTPRYLIKTRGQQVTLSCSPISGHRSVSWYQQTPGQGLQFLFEYFSETQRNKGNFPGRFSGRQFSNSRSEMNVSTLELGDSALYLCASSLAKTENTEAFFGQGTRLTVV.

The gene calls are TRBV4-3 and TRBJ1-5; 9 positions agree with TRBD1. The CDR3 runs to 15 residues. The germline V gene encodes CDR1 LGHNA and CDR2 YSLEER. After removal of 0 bases from V and 6 bases from J, the junction contained 3 bases not matched to a gene. DNA of the CDR3: TGCGCCAGCAGCCAAGATGCACAGGGGGCTCAGCCCCAGCATTTT. Encoded protein: CASSQDAQGAQPQHF.

The CDR3 loop is CASSPNTGSTEAFF. CDR3 nucleotides: TGTGCCAGCTCACCCAATACAGGGAGTACTGAAGCTTTCTTT. This chain links TRBV18 with TRBJ1-1; a weak D match, TRBD1 (6 bases). Looked up from germline, CDR1 is KGHSH and CDR2 is LQKENI. V shed 3 bases and J shed 5 bases, with 13 bases lying between them. The CDR3 consists of 14 residues.

The chain links TRBV19 to TRBJ1-5, with a weak D call TRBD1 (6 bases). V gave up 7 bases and J gave up 1 base, with 14 bases separating them. The germline gives CDR1 LNHDA, CDR2 SQIVND (reference sequence). This CDR3 has 15 residues. The CDR3 reads CASIMGQKSNQPQHF. As DNA, the CDR3 is TGTGCCAGTATTATGGGACAAAAGAGCAATCAGCCCCAGCATTTT.

The V call is TRBV7-6, the J call TRBJ2-2; TRBD2 matches 15 bases. The trim removed 5 bases at V and 5 bases at J, leaving 9 bases unmatched. Germline assignment: CDR1 SGHVS and CDR2 FNYEAQ. This CDR3 contains 18 residues. The CDR3 sequence is CASSPGLAGGPLTGELFF. CDR3 DNA sequence: TGTGCCAGCAGCCCTGGACTAGCGGGGGGGCCGCTAACCGGGGAGCTGTTTTTT.

The chain recombines TRBV4-3 with TRBJ2-3; 14 nucleotides align to TRBD2. V lost 2 bases and J lost 2; bases outside the gene matches: 15. There are 21 residues in the CDR3. From germline, CDR1 is LGHNA and CDR2 YSLEER. The CDR3 sequence: CASSQPPGLAGDGAITDTQYF. CDR3 sequence (DNA): TGCGCCAGCAGCCAACCTCCGGGACTAGCGGGGGACGGAGCTATCACAGATACGCAGTATTTT.

V and J are TRBV14 and TRBJ1-1, with a tentative D call TRBD1 (6 bases). Germline V lookup: CDR1 SGHDN, CDR2 FVKESK. Trimming stripped 0 bases from V and 0 bases from J, with 14 bases between. This CDR3 contains 17 residues. The CDR3 sequence: CASSQEYTGILNTEAFF. The DNA of the CDR3 is TGTGCCAGCAGCCAAGAATACACAGGGATACTGAACACTGAAGCTTTCTTT.

This clone is a singleton in its sample. The rearrangement joins TRBV5-6 to TRBJ2-7, with D tentatively TRBD1 (5 bases). The V end lost 1 base, the J end lost 3 bases, and 14 bases lay between the germline ends. Germline CDR1 and CDR2: SGHDT and YYEEEE. This CDR3 has 15 residues. For the CDR3, the DNA is TGTGCCAGCAGCTTGCCCAGGGATCTCTACTACGAGCAGTACTTC. Translating it yields CASSLPRDLYYEQYF.

The chain recombines TRBV27 with TRBJ1-2; 7 bases fit TRBD1. The CDR3 has 14 residues. Germline values: CDR1 MNHEY, CDR2 SMNVEV (reference sequence). The J segment lost 8 bases and the V segment lost 6 bases, leaving 12 bases of the junction unmatched. In nucleotides, the CDR3 is TGTGCCAGCAGCCCGACAGGGAGTCTTTTCGGCTACACCTTC. This gives the protein CASSPTGSLFGYTF.